This TCR beta chain appears in the sequencing data of a study of T cell changes during pregnancy in multiple sclerosis. Measured with immunoSEQ multiplex PCR; TCRdb has only the in-frame clones, and not every one. This table holds about 30,000 clones, around 89% found once. In this sample, this clone turned up once. The receptor was isolated from a female donor in good health, enrolled as a control in a pregnancy study. Material: CD4+ T cells from peripheral blood mononuclear cells, obtained in the first trimester of pregnancy.

CDR3 in amino acids: CASSLGRGPYNEQFF. DNA for the CDR3: TGTGCCAGCAGCTTAGGGAGGGGACCTTACAATGAGCAGTTCTTC. V and J are TRBV7-8 and TRBJ2-1, with D possibly TRBD2 on 6 matching bases. Trimming cost V 1 base and J 4 bases, with 11 bases left between them. This CDR3 comprises 15 residues. In germline, CDR1 is SGHVS, CDR2 FQNEAQ.